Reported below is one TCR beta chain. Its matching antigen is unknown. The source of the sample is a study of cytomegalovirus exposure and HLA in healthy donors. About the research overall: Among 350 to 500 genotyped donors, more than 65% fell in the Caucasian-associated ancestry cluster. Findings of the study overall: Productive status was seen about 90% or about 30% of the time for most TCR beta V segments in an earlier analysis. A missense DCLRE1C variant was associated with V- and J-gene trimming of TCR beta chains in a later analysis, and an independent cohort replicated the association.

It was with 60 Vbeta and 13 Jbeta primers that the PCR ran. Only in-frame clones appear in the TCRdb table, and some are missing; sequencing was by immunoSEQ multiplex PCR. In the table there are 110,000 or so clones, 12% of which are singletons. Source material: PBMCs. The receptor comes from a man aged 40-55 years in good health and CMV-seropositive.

The chain's CDR3 is CASSLGDSALNTEAFF. In DNA, the CDR3 is TGTGCCAGCAGCTTGGGGGACAGTGCTTTGAACACTGAAGCTTTCTTT. The chain has TRBV5-6 and TRBJ1-1; 7 bases line up with TRBD1. Losses at the gene ends were 0 bases for V and 0 bases for J; bases not matched to a gene: 5. CDR1 SGHDT and CDR2 YYEEEE come from the germline V gene. CDR3 length equals 16 residues.